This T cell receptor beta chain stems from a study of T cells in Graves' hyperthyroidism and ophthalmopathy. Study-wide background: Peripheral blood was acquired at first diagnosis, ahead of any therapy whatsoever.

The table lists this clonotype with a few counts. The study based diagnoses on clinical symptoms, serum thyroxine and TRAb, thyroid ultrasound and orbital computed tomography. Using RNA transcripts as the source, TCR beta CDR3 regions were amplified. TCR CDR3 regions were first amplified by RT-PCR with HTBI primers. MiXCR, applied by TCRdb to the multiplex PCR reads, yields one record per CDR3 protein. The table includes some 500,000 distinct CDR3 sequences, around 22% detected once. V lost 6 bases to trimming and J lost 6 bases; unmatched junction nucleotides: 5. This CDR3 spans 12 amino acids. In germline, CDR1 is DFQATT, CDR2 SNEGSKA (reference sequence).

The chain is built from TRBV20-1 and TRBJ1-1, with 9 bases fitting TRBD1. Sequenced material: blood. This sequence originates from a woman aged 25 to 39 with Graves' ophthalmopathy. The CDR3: CSADRGVSEAFF. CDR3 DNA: TGCAGTGCAGACAGGGGGGTGTCTGAAGCTTTCTTT.